The sequence of this TCR beta chain was determined in a study of blood T cell repertoires in COVID-19. Looking at the study overall: Specimens from acute and convalescent COVID-19 originated in the United States, Italy and Spain. PBMCs, B-cell-depleted T cells, or T cells were the source of the cDNA or gDNA that made up the material.

V was clipped by 6 bases and J by 3 bases; unmatched bases: 4. Per germline, CDR1 SGHVS and CDR2 FQNEAQ. CDR3 length equals 14 residues. In the authors' workflow: Reference gene primers were amplified, and this amplification served to estimate nucleated cell counts. The assay was immunoSEQ multiplex PCR, and TCRdb's table has in-frame clones only and misses some. The V and J calls and clone size were taken over from that table, and D and trimming were inferred from the DNA. This sample has 190,000 or so clones, with around four fifths found just once. The TCR comes from a woman aged 80 or older with active or convalescent COVID-19. The chain has TRBV7-8 and TRBJ2-5; 10 bases map to TRBD1. The sample taken for sequencing was peripheral blood. CDR3 sequence: CASREGTGEETQYF. CDR3 DNA sequence: TGTGCCAGCAGGGAAGGGACAGGGGAAGAGACCCAGTACTTC.